Listed below are T cell receptor beta chains from one sample, sequenced in a study of post-analysis software for immune sequencing data. Using its own MiXCR run on the PCR reads, TCRdb lists one record per CDR3 protein. Here the sample spans roughly 600,000 distinct CDR3 sequences, about 44% being singletons. Sequenced input: blood. Every receptor here comes from a girl aged 10-17 years with multiple sclerosis. CDR3s include the opening cysteine and the closing phenylalanine or tryptophan. A D gene is named only where the DNA matches it firmly. The size entry is marked missing in some rows and otherwise reads once, few, many or a size class.

>TRBJ2-7|-|TRBD2|TRBV20-1
TGCAGTGCTAGAAGCCTAGCGGGGGGTCAGTACGAGCAGTACTTC
CSARSLAGGQYEQYF
>TRBJ2-5|-|TRBD2|TRBV7-3
TGTGCCAGCAGCACTAGCGGACCTAAAGAGACCCAGTACTTC
CASSTSGPKETQYF
>TRBJ2-7|few|-|TRBV12-3/TRBV12-4
TGTGCCAGCAGTCCCGGAGGGGCCAACGAGCAGTACTTC
CASSPGGANEQYF
>TRBJ2-1|-|TRBD2|TRBV29-1
TGCAGCCCTCGACTAGCGGGGGGAACTGAGCAGTTCTTC
CSPRLAGGTEQFF
>TRBJ2-5|few|-|TRBV5-1
TGCGCCAGCAGCTTGGCACGGGACGAGACCCAGTACTTC
CASSLARDETQYF
>TRBJ2-6|few|TRBD1|TRBV5-6
TGTGCCAGCAGTTCCGCCGGGACAGGGGGGGTAGGGGCCAACGTCCTGACTTTC
CASSSAGTGGVGANVLTF
>TRBJ2-1|few|TRBD2|TRBV5-1
TGCGCCAGCAGCTTACGGGCTAGCGGGAACAATGAGCAGTTCTTC
CASSLRASGNNEQFF
>TRBJ2-7|few|TRBD1|TRBV10-3
TGTGCCATCAGTGAGTCCGGGACAGGGGATAACGAGCAGTACTTC
CAISESGTGDNEQYF
>TRBJ2-7|-|TRBD2|TRBV6-5
TGTGCCAGCAGTTCGACTCCGGCGGGGGGTAGAGACGAGCAGTACTTC
CASSSTPAGGRDEQYF
>TRBJ2-1|once|-|TRBV5-1
TGCGCCAGCAGCTTGGAACAGTTCAATGAGCAGTTCTTC
CASSLEQFNEQFF
>TRBJ1-5|-|TRBD1|TRBV5-1
TGCGCCAGCAGCCCGGGGACAGGGGCTCAGCCCCAGCATTTT
CASSPGTGAQPQHF
>TRBJ1-5|-|-|TRBV12-3/TRBV12-4
TGTGCCAGCAGTTTGAAAATTTATCAGCCCCAGCATTTT
CASSLKIYQPQHF
>TRBJ2-5|-|-|TRBV29-1
TGCAGCGTTGAAGGCGGGAAAAAGTACCAAGAGACCCAGTACTTC
CSVEGGKKYQETQYF
>TRBJ1-5|-|-|TRBV12-3/TRBV12-4
TGTGCCAGCAGTTACGAGACAAGGGGGGATCAGCCCCAGCATTTT
CASSYETRGDQPQHF
>TRBJ2-1|few|-|TRBV20-1
TGCAGTGCAAAGAGGGGGGACTACTACAATGAGCAGTTCTTC
CSAKRGDYYNEQFF
>TRBJ2-7|few|-|TRBV7-2
TGTGCCAGCAGTTCACGACAGGGAGGACGGCAGTACTTC
CASSSRQGGRQYF
>TRBJ2-3|-|-|TRBV10-3
TGTGCCATCACTGGGCAGCCCCTAAGCACAGATACGCAGTATTTT
CAITGQPLSTDTQYF
>TRBJ2-5|few|-|TRBV12-3/TRBV12-4
TGTGCCAGCAGTTCCCGAGGAGGGGGGGAGACCCAGTACTTC
CASSSRGGGETQYF
>TRBJ2-2|-|-|TRBV12-3/TRBV12-4
TGTGCCAGCAGTTTTGTCAGGGGTGGCACCGGGGAGCTGTTTTTT
CASSFVRGGTGELFF
>TRBJ1-2|-|-|TRBV12-3/TRBV12-4
TGTGCCAGCAGACCTCGGCGGACAGCTAACTATGGCTACACCTTC
CASRPRRTANYGYTF
>TRBJ2-7|-|-|TRBV4-1
TGCGCCAGCAGCCAAGATGGGAGGATCGAGCAGTACTTC
CASSQDGRIEQYF
>TRBJ2-5|few|TRBD1|TRBV27
TGTGCCAGCAGTTTATTACAGGGGGCTGGCGAGACCCAGTACTTC
CASSLLQGAGETQYF
>TRBJ1-2|-|-|TRBV12-3/TRBV12-4
TGTGCCAGCAGTTTCCAGGACCACTATGGCTACACCTTC
CASSFQDHYGYTF
>TRBJ1-2|-|-|TRBV28
TGTGCCAGCAGTAAACAGACTAACTATGGCTACACCTTC
CASSKQTNYGYTF
>TRBJ1-2|-|TRBD1|TRBV12-3/TRBV12-4
TGTGCCAGCCAGGGGGGCAACTATGGCTACACCTTC
CASQGGNYGYTF
>TRBJ2-7|-|TRBD2|TRBV12-3/TRBV12-4
TGTGCCAGCAGGGGACTAGCGGGAGCTTCCTACGAGCAGTACTTC
CASRGLAGASYEQYF
>TRBJ2-7|-|TRBD1|TRBV28
TGTGCCAGCAGTTTCTTAGGGGACAGGGCCTACGAGCAGTACTTC
CASSFLGDRAYEQYF
>TRBJ2-7|-|-|TRBV5-6
TGTGCCAGCAGCTTGTTGGGTCCTTCCTACGAGCAGTACTTC
CASSLLGPSYEQYF
>TRBJ2-1|-|-|TRBV12-3/TRBV12-4
TGTGCCAACAGTTTATGGGAAAGCTCCTACAATGAGCAGTTCTTC
CANSLWESSYNEQFF
>TRBJ1-1|few|-|TRBV20-1
TGCAGTGCTAGAGGGCTTACGGACACTGAAGCTTTCTTT
CSARGLTDTEAFF
>TRBJ2-5|-|-|TRBV7-2
TGTGCCAGCAGCGCAGATCAAGCGAGCCTCGAGACCCAGTACTTC
CASSADQASLETQYF
>TRBJ1-6|few|-|TRBV10-3
TGTGCCATCAGTGAAGGGGGGCGAAATTCACCCCTCCACTTT
CAISEGGRNSPLHF
>TRBJ1-2|-|TRBD1|TRBV3-1
TGTGCCAGCCACAGGGGGCAAGGCTATGGCTACACCTTC
CASHRGQGYGYTF
>TRBJ2-2|-|-|TRBV5-1
TGCGCCAGCAGTCAAACGGACAACACCGGGGAGCTGTTTTTT
CASSQTDNTGELFF
>TRBJ2-3|-|-|TRBV5-1
TGCGCCAGCAGCTCCATGACGGTTAGCACAGATACGCAGTATTTT
CASSSMTVSTDTQYF
>TRBJ2-1|-|TRBD2|TRBV12-3/TRBV12-4
TGTGCCAGCAGTTTAAATAGCGGGGTTGGATCCTACAATGAGCAGTTCTTC
CASSLNSGVGSYNEQFF
>TRBJ2-1|-|-|TRBV5-5
TGTGCCAGCAGCTCCGTGGAGGGCGGCGGCGGTCCCTACAATGAGCAGTTCTTC
CASSSVEGGGGPYNEQFF
>TRBJ1-5|-|-|TRBV7-9
TGTGCCAGCAGCTTAAAGGGGAATGAGCCCCAGCATTTT
CASSLKGNEPQHF
>TRBJ2-5|few|TRBD2|TRBV6-2/TRBV6-3
TGTGCCAGCAGTACGCCTAGCGGATCCTGGGAGACCCAGTACTTC
CASSTPSGSWETQYF
>TRBJ2-7|few|-|TRBV10-3
TGTGCCATCAGTGTCTTTCCCCTCGACGAGCAGTACTTC
CAISVFPLDEQYF
>TRBJ2-3|-|TRBD2|TRBV7-9
TGTGCCAGCACCGAGAGGGCTAGCGGGAGAACAGATACGCAGTATTTT
CASTERASGRTDTQYF
>TRBJ2-2|-|-|TRBV29-1
TGCAGCGTTGAAGATACCTCCGGGGAGCTGTTTTTT
CSVEDTSGELFF
>TRBJ2-4|-|-|TRBV12-3/TRBV12-4
TGTGCCAGCAGCCCCCTACAGGGTGATAGAGAGCAGTACTTC
CASSPLQGDREQYF